The clone carrying this T cell receptor beta chain was observed a few times. TCRdb reanalysed the 5' RACE reads using MiXCR and keeps one entry per CDR3 protein. This sample has more than 75,000 distinct CDR3 sequences; around 19% occur once, and the top ten carry around a fifth. Time point described: blood at routine non-recurrence follow-up after resection. The input material, whole RNA from tumor, nontumor lung or frozen PBMC, was sequenced unsorted. This sample is drawn from a study of spatial heterogeneity in lung cancer. The ends were cut back, 1 base at V and 3 bases at J, with 14 bases in the middle. Germline V gene lookup returns CDR1 SGHTA and CDR2 FQGNSA. This CDR3 is built from 16 residues.

The TCR originated in a male donor with early-stage non-small cell lung cancer. Sample: PBMCs, taken at follow-up. The chain uses TRBV7-2 and TRBJ2-3, with D possibly TRBD2 on 5 matching bases. The CDR3 DNA reads TGTGCCAGCAGCTTAGATAGAGGGCGGCTGACAGATACGCAGTATTTT. This sequence encodes CASSLDRGRLTDTQYF.